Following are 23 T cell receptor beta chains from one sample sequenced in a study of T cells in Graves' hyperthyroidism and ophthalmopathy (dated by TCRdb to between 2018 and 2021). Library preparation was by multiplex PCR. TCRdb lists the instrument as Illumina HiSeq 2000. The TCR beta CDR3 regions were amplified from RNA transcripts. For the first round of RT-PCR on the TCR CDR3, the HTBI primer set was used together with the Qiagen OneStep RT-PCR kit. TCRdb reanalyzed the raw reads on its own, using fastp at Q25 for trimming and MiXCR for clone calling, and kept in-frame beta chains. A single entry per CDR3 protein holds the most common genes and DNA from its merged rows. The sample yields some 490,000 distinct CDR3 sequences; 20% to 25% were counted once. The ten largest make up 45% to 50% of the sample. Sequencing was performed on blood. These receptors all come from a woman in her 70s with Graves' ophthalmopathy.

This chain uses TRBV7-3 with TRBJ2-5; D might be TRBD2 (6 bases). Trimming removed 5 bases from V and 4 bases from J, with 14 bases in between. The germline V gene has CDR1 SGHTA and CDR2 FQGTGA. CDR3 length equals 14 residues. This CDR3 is CASSPGPAGETQYF. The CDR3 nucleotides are TGTGCCAGCAGCCCCGGGCCAGCGGGAGAGACCCAGTACTTC.

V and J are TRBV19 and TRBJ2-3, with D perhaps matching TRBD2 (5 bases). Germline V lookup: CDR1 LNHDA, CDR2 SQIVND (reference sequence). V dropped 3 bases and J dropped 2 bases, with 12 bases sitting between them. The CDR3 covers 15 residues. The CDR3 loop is CASSMGGGNTDTQYF. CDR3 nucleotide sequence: TGTGCCAGTAGTATGGGCGGAGGAAACACAGATACGCAGTATTTT.

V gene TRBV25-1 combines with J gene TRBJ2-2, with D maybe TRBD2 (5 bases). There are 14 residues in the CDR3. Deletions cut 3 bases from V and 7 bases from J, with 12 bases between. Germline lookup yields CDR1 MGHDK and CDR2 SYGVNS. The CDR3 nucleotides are TGTGCCAGCAGTGAGTTTCTGAGCGGCGGGGAGCTGTTTTTT. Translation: CASSEFLSGGELFF.

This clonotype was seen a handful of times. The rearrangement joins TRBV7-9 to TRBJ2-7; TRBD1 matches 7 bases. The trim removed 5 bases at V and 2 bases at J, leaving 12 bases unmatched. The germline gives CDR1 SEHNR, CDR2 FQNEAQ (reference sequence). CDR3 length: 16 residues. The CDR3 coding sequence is TGTGCCAGCAGCCCCAAACCCCCGGGACAGACCTACGAGCAGTACTTC. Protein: CASSPKPPGQTYEQYF.

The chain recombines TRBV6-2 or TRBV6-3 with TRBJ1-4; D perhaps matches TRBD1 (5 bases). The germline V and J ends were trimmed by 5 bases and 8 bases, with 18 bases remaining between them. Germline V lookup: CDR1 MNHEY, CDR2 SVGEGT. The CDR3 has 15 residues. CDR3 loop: CASSDPGLVDEKLFF. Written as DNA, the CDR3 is TGTGCCAGCAGTGACCCAGGGCTCGTAGACGAAAAACTGTTTTTT.

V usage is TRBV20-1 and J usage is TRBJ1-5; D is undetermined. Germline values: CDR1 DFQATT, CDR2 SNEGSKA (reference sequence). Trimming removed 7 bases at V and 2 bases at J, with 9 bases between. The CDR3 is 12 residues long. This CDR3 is CSVNTGNQPQHF. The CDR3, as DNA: TGCAGTGTTAACACTGGCAATCAGCCCCAGCATTTT.

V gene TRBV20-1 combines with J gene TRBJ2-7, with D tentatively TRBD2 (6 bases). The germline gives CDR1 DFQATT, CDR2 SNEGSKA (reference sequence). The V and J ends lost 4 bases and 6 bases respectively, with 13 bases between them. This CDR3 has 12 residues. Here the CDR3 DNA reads TGCAGTGCTAAGGAGGGACTCCGCGAGCAGTACTTC. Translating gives CSAKEGLREQYF.

CDR3 DNA: TGTGCTAGTGGTTTTAAGCGTCTAGCGGGAGACACCGGGGAGCTGTTTTTT. This gives the protein CASGFKRLAGDTGELFF. This chain connects TRBV12-5 to TRBJ2-2; 10 bases agree with TRBD2. The ends lost 3 bases at V and 3 bases at J; junction bases unmatched: 7. This CDR3 spans 17 amino acids. The germline gives CDR1 LGHNT, CDR2 FRNRAP.

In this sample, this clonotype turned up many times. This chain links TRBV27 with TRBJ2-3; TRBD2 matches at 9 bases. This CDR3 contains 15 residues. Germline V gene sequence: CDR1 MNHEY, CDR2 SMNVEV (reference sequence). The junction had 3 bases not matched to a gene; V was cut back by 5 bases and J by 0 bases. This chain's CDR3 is CASSQAGGSTDTQYF. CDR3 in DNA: TGTGCCAGCAGTCAAGCGGGAGGTAGCACAGATACGCAGTATTTT.

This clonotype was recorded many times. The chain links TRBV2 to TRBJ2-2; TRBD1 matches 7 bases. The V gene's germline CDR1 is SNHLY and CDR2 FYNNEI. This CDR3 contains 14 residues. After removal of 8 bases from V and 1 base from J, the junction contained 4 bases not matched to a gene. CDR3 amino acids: CASQTGWNTGELFF. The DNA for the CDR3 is TGTGCCAGCCAGACAGGGTGGAACACCGGGGAGCTGTTTTTT.

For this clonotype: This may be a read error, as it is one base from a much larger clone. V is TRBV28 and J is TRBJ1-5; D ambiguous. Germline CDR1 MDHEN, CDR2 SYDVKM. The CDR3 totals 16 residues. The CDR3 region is CASGLRRPYSNQPQNF. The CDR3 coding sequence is TGTGCCAGCGGGTTAAGACGGCCTTATAGCAATCAGCCCCAGAATTTT. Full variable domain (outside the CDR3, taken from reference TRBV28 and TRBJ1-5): DVKVTQSSRYLVKRTGEKVFLECVQDMDHENMFWYRQDPGLGLRLIYFSYDVKMKEKGDIPEGYSVSREKKERFSLILESASTNQTSMYLCASGLRRPYSNQPQNFGDGTRLSIL.

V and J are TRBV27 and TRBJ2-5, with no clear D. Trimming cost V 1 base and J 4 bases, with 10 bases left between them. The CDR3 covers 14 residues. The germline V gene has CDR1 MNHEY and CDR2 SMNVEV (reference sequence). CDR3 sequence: CASSLYGPGETQYF. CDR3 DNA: TGTGCCAGCAGTTTATACGGCCCTGGAGAGACCCAGTACTTC.

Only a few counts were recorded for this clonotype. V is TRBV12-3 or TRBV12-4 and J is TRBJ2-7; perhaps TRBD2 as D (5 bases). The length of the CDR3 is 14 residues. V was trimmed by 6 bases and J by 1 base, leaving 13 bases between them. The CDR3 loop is CASSREGRSYEQYF. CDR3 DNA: TGTGCCAGCAGCCGTGAGGGTAGATCCTACGAGCAGTACTTC.

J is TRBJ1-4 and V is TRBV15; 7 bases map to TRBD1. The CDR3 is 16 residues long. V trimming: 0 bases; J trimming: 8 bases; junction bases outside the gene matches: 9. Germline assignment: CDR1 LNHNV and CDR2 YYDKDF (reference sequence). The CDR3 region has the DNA TGTGCCACCAGCAGAGATACAGGGGTCGGGGGCGAAAAACTGTTTTTT. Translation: CATSRDTGVGGEKLFF.

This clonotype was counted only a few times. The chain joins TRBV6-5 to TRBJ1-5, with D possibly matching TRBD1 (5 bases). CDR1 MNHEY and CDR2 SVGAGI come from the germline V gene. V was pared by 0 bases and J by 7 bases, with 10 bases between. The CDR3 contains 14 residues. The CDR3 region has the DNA TGTGCCAGCAGTTACTCCAGGGAGAGACAGCCCCAGCATTTT. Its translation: CASSYSRERQPQHF.

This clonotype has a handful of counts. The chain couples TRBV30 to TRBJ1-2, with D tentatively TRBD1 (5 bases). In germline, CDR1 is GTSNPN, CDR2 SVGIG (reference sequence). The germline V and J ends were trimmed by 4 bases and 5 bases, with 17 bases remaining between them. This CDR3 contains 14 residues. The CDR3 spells CAWMVGLGVYGYTF. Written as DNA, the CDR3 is TGTGCCTGGATGGTCGGGTTGGGGGTATATGGCTACACCTTC.

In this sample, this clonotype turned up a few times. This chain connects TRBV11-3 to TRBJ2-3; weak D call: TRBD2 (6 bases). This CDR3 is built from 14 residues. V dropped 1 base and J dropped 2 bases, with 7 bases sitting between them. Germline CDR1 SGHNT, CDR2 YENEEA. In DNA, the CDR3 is TGTGCCAGCAGCTTAGGCGGGATCACAGATACGCAGTATTTT. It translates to CASSLGGITDTQYF.

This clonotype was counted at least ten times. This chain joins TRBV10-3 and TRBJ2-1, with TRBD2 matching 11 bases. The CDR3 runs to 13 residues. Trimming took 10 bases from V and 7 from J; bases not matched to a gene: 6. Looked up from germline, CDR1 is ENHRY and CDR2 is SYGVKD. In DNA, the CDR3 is TGTGCCACCTCGGGACTAGCGGCGAATGAGCAGTTCTTC. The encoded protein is CATSGLAANEQFF.

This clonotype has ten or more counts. CDR3 coding DNA: TGTGCCAGCAGTTTGGGGTCAGGGGTTGGCTACACCTTC. Translating gives CASSLGSGVGYTF. The chain uses TRBV12-3 or TRBV12-4 and TRBJ1-2; weak D call: TRBD1 (6 bases). CDR3 length: 13 residues. V lost 3 bases and J lost 7, with 12 bases in between.

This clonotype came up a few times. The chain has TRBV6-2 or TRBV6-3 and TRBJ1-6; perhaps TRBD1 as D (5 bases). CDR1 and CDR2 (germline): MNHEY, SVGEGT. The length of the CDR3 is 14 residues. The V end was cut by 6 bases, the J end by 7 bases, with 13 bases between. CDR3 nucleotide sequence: TGTGCCAGCAGCTCCCTCGGGGGAAATTCACCCCTCCACTTT. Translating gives CASSSLGGNSPLHF.

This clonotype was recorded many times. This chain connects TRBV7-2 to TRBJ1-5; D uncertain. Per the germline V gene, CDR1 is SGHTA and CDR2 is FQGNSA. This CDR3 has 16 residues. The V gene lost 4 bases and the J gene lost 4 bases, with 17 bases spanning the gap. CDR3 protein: CASSSNSVWENQPQHF. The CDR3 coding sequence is TGTGCCAGCAGCTCCAACTCTGTCTGGGAAAATCAGCCCCAGCATTTT.

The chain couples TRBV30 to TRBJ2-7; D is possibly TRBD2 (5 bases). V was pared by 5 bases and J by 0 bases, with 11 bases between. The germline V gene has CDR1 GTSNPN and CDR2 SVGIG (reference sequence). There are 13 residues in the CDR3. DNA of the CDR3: TGTGCCTGGGAGGGCACCTCCTCCTACGAGCAGTACTTC. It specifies CAWEGTSSYEQYF.

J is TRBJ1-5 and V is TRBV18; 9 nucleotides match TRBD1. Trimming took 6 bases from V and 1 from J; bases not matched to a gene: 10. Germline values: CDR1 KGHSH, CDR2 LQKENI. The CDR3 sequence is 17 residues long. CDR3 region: CASSQGTGLRSNQPQHF. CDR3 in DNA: TGTGCCAGCTCTCAGGGGACAGGGTTGAGAAGCAATCAGCCCCAGCATTTT.